This T cell receptor (beta chain) appears in the sequencing data of a study of cytomegalovirus exposure and HLA in healthy donors. Broader study findings: Donors belonging to an Asian-associated ancestry cluster reportedly showed fewer N-insertions in productive TCRs than the approximately 700-donor mean, according to what a later analysis found. Researchers catalogued over 150 TCR beta chains as cytomegalovirus-associated.

PCR involved 60 Vbeta and 13 Jbeta primers. Some clones are missing from TCRdb's copy, which holds only in-frame ones; the method was immunoSEQ multiplex PCR. The sample consists of hundreds of thousands of clones, approximately 80% of them appearing once. Germline V gene data show CDR1 as SGHRS and CDR2 as YFSETQ. With V trimmed by 0 bases and J by 4 bases, 9 bases remained unmatched. The CDR3 has 16 amino acids. While unrecorded immune exposures were likely, the donors were nominally healthy when sampled. A remark on this clone: Antigen unknown.

This chain links TRBV5-1 with TRBJ1-2; 7 bases are shared with TRBD1. This sequence was found in a male donor in good health and CMV-seronegative. Sequencing was done on a sample of PBMCs. Here the CDR3 DNA reads TGCGCCAGCAGCTTGGATTTACAGGGGCTAAGCTATGGCTACACCTTC. This codes for CASSLDLQGLSYGYTF. Full variable domain (missing parts from reference TRBV5-1 and TRBJ1-2): KAGVTQTPRYLIKTRGQQVTLSCSPISGHRSVSWYQQTPGQGLQFLFEYFSETQRNKGNFPGRFSGRQFSNSRSEMNVSTLELGDSALYLCASSLDLQGLSYGYTFGSGTRLTVV.